Presented here are 10 T cell receptor beta chains from one specimen sequenced in a study of cytomegalovirus exposure and HLA in healthy donors. The study ran its PCR with 60 Vbeta and 13 Jbeta primers. This table comes from immunoSEQ multiplex PCR, and its TCRdb copy is limited to in-frame clones, with some not included. There are fewer than 80,000 clones in the sample; 79% occur only once, and over 2% lies in the top ten. Sequencing was done on a sample of PBMCs. Receptors were obtained from a man younger than 45 in good health and CMV-seronegative.

This clone was observed once. V usage is TRBV27 and J usage is TRBJ1-5, with D tentatively TRBD1 (5 bases). The V gene lost 9 bases and the J gene lost 4 bases, with 10 bases spanning the gap. The CDR3 sequence is 12 residues long. Germline V CDR1 and CDR2: MNHEY, SMNVEV (reference sequence). Written as DNA, the CDR3 is TGTGCCAGTAGGGAGGGGAATCAGCCCCAGCATTTT. Translated: CASREGNQPQHF.

The chain has TRBV28 and TRBJ2-7; 8 nucleotides align to TRBD1. J was trimmed by 4 bases and V by 5 bases; bases with no gene match: 13. From germline, CDR1 is MDHEN and CDR2 SYDVKM. The CDR3 runs 16 residues. The CDR3 nucleotides read TGTGCCAGCAGTACATACCTCGGACAGGGCGGTTACGAGCAGTACTTC. Amino acids: CASSTYLGQGGYEQYF.

V usage is TRBV7-9 and J usage is TRBJ1-6; TRBD1 aligns across 7 bases. The CDR3 spans 15 residues. Unmatched junction bases numbered 6, after V lost 2 bases and J lost 8 bases. Germline V gives CDR1 SEHNR, CDR2 FQNEAQ (reference sequence). CDR3 DNA: TGTGCCAGCAGCTTATCCGGGACAGCATATTCACCCCTCCACTTT. It codes for CASSLSGTAYSPLHF.

J is TRBJ2-7 and V is TRBV28; D ambiguous. The CDR3 covers 12 residues. V shed 6 bases and J shed 7 bases, with 13 bases lying between them. The V gene's germline CDR1 is MDHEN and CDR2 SYDVKM. Written as DNA, the CDR3 is TGTGCCAGCAGCCCCCCGAAGAGGGAGCAGTACTTC. Its translation is CASSPPKREQYF.

The rearrangement joins TRBV15 to TRBJ2-5, with 10 bases matching TRBD2. J gave up 2 bases and V 8 bases, and 8 bases lay outside the gene matches. Per germline, CDR1 LNHNV and CDR2 YYDKDF (reference sequence). The CDR3 is 15 amino acids. CDR3 nucleotide sequence: TGTGCCACCTGTGTTGGACTAGCGGTGCAAGAGACCCAGTACTTC. Protein: CATCVGLAVQETQYF.

As DNA, the CDR3 is TGTGCCAGCAGTCACACTAGGCGGGAGACCCAGTACTTC. Translated: CASSHTRRETQYF. This chain connects TRBV6-5 to TRBJ2-5; D may be TRBD2 (5 bases). CDR3 length equals 13 residues. Germline CDR1 is MNHEY and CDR2 is SVGAGI. The V gene lost 5 bases and the J gene lost 5 bases, with 12 bases spanning the gap.

Only one count was recorded for this clone. One junction end disagrees with the germline gene, perhaps due to a read error. The chain recombines TRBV4-3 with TRBJ1-2, with D hard to call. In germline, CDR1 is LGHNA, CDR2 YSLEER. This CDR3 is built from 16 residues. CDR3 DNA: TGCGCCAGCAGCCAAGCGTCAGCTTCCTCGTCCCCCCACTACCCCTTC. It yields the protein CASSQASASSSPHYPF.

This clone was counted a few times. The chain recombines TRBV6-1 with TRBJ2-7; TRBD1 is a possible D gene (6 bases). The CDR3 is 12 residues long. The germline gives CDR1 MNHNS, CDR2 SASEGT. The V and J ends lost 5 bases and 6 bases respectively, with 11 bases between them. The CDR3 sequence: CASSNRVSEQYF. In DNA, the CDR3 is TGTGCCAGCAGTAACAGGGTCTCCGAGCAGTACTTC.

This clone ranks as medium-sized (0.01 to 0.1%). V gene TRBV19 combines with J gene TRBJ1-5; TRBD1 might be the D (5 bases). V lost 11 bases, J lost 3 bases, and 14 bases lay in between. The CDR3 length is 13 residues. Germline V gene lookup returns CDR1 LNHDA and CDR2 SQIVND (reference sequence). The CDR3 here is CAGAGTSNQPQHF. As DNA, the CDR3 is TGTGCCGGAGCCGGGACTTCCAATCAGCCCCAGCATTTT.

This chain joins TRBV28 and TRBJ2-7; D possibly corresponds to TRBD2 (6 bases). V lost 2 bases to trimming and J lost 4 bases, with 12 bases between them. The CDR3 extends over 14 amino acids. Germline assignment: CDR1 MDHEN and CDR2 SYDVKM. The CDR3 nucleotides read TGTGCCAGCAGTTTAGGCGGGAATCGGTACGAGCAGTACTTC. It yields the protein CASSLGGNRYEQYF.